Included here is one T cell receptor beta chain sequence, with context. Its antigen remains unknown. The ends were cut back, 3 bases at V and 5 bases at J, with 10 bases in the middle. CDR3 length: 13 amino acids. CDR1 is SQVTM and CDR2 is ANQGSEA in the germline V gene. This entry is derived from a study of shared clonotypes between healthy human individuals. Whole-study context: CD8 memory received one plate per donor, CD8 naive two, CD4 memory three and CD4 naive three. Overall study findings and caveats: As a rule, naive subsets had a larger estimated richness than memory subsets.

The assay was immunoSEQ multiplex PCR, and TCRdb's table has in-frame clones only and misses some. The table lists 300,000 to 350,000 clones, roughly 80% of them singletons. The genes are TRBV29-1 and TRBJ2-2, with a weak D call TRBD1 (6 bases). The sequencing sample was made of memory CD4+ T cells sorted from blood. Subset here: CD45RA-negative fraction. The TCR was taken from a man younger than 40 in good health. The CDR3 spells CSVDQGNTGELFF. CDR3 bases: TGCAGCGTTGACCAGGGGAATACCGGGGAGCTGTTTTTT.